Below, 25 T cell receptor beta chains from the same sample are listed, as sequenced in a study of glioma-infiltrating T cells after dendritic cell vaccination (dated by TCRdb to 2016 to 2017). Library preparation used the immunoSEQ multiplex PCR assay. TCRdb obtained this table from immuneACCESS and retained in-frame rearrangements with V and J assigned. These tables miss some clones; where compared with another copy, unresolved V genes account for less than half of the shortfall, and the remainder is unexplained. This sample holds roughly 80,000 clones; 70% to 90% were observed only once. Of the sample, approximately 3% falls within the top ten clones. The sequencing here drew on blood, taken before dendritic cell vaccination. These receptors all stem from a human donor with glioblastoma.

The V call is TRBV12-5, the J call TRBJ2-7; D possibly corresponds to TRBD1 (6 bases). The CDR3 is made up of 14 amino acids. CDR1 is LGHNT and CDR2 is FRNRAP in the germline V gene. V lost 6 bases, J lost 5 bases, and 17 bases lay in between. The CDR3 loop is CASGSDSSRNEQYF. CDR3 in DNA: TGTGCTAGTGGCTCGGACAGCTCGAGAAACGAGCAGTACTTC.

V is TRBV11-3 and J is TRBJ2-7; D is perhaps TRBD2 (6 bases). Germline V gene data show CDR1 as SGHNT and CDR2 as YENEEA. Trimming cost V 5 bases and J 8 bases, with 10 bases left between them. CDR3 length equals 11 residues. The CDR3 reads CASSPGLKQYF. The CDR3 coding sequence is TGTGCCAGCAGCCCCGGACTAAAGCAGTACTTC.

This clone appeared a single time. The chain recombines TRBV11-2 with TRBJ2-7; 7 nucleotides agree with TRBD1. CDR1 and CDR2 (germline): SGHAT, FQNNGV. There are 15 residues in the CDR3. J lost 0 bases, V lost 5 bases, and 7 bases had no gene match. The CDR3 sequence: CASSLNRDSSYEQYF. In DNA, the CDR3 is TGTGCCAGCAGCCTTAACCGGGACAGCTCCTACGAGCAGTACTTC.

Only a few counts were recorded for this clone. This rearrangement joins TRBV9 to TRBJ2-4; TRBD2 aligns across 8 bases. Trimming removed 2 bases from V and 9 bases from J; junction bases left unmatched: 7. Germline lookup yields CDR1 SGDLS and CDR2 YYNGEE. The CDR3 sequence is 14 residues long. In DNA form, the CDR3 reads TGTGCCAGCAGCGTTGGTACGGGAGGGGGCATTCAGTACTTC. Encoded protein: CASSVGTGGGIQYF.

This clone was picked up a small number of times. V usage is TRBV11-2 and J usage is TRBJ2-2; TRBD2 aligns across 11 bases. Germline V gene lookup returns CDR1 SGHAT and CDR2 FQNNGV. The CDR3 has 16 residues. J was trimmed by 4 bases and V by 4 bases; bases with no gene match: 5. This chain's CDR3 is CASSSYGTSGTGELFF. CDR3 DNA: TGTGCCAGCAGCTCGTATGGGACTAGCGGCACCGGGGAGCTGTTTTTT.

V usage is TRBV18 and J usage is TRBJ1-1, with D tentatively TRBD1 (6 bases). Germline V gene data show CDR1 as KGHSH and CDR2 as LQKENI. This CDR3 spans 14 amino acids. Trimming cost V 2 bases and J 1 base, with 8 bases left between them. The CDR3 loop reads CASSPATGNTEAFF. The DNA of the CDR3 is TGTGCCAGCTCACCAGCGACAGGGAACACTGAAGCTTTCTTT.

This rearrangement joins TRBV10-3 to TRBJ2-5; 9 bases align to TRBD2. Trimming took 1 base from V and 4 from J; bases not matched to a gene: 4. The CDR3 is 15 residues long. Germline CDR1 and CDR2: ENHRY and SYGVKD. The CDR3 DNA sequence: TGTGCCATCAGTGAGTTCGGTAGCGGGAGAGAGACCCAGTACTTC. Its protein product is CAISEFGSGRETQYF.

This chain links TRBV9 with TRBJ2-7; TRBD1 matches 7 bases. Trimming took 3 bases from V and 4 from J; bases not matched to a gene: 4. The CDR3 runs to 13 residues. CDR1 is SGDLS and CDR2 is YYNGEE in the germline V gene. The chain's CDR3 is CASSGQGGYEQYF. The CDR3 bases are TGTGCCAGCAGCGGACAGGGCGGGTACGAGCAGTACTTC.

The chain has TRBV9 and TRBJ2-7, with D possibly being TRBD1 (6 bases). V lost 3 bases and J lost 0, with 13 bases in between. Per the germline V gene, CDR1 is SGDLS and CDR2 is YYNGEE. This CDR3 spans 15 amino acids. CDR3 in amino acids: CASSAGADSSYEQYF. For the CDR3, the DNA is TGTGCCAGCAGCGCCGGGGCGGACAGCTCCTACGAGCAGTACTTC. The full variable domain, rest sourced from reference TRBV9 and TRBJ2-7, is DSGVTQTPKHLITATGQRVTLRCSPRSGDLSVYWYQQSLDQGLQFLIQYYNGEERAKGNILERFSAQQFPDLHSELNLSSLELGDSALYFCASSAGADSSYEQYFGPGTRLTVT.

This rearrangement joins TRBV4-1 to TRBJ1-4, with D tentatively TRBD1 (6 bases). This CDR3 is 14 amino acids long. Per germline, CDR1 MGHRA and CDR2 YSYEKL. V was trimmed by 8 bases and J by 8 bases, leaving 18 bases between them. The CDR3 DNA sequence: TGCGCCAGCTCTTTCCCAGGGGTCGGGGAAAAACTGTTTTTT. Amino acids: CASSFPGVGEKLFF.

The chain has TRBV2 and TRBJ1-1; D unresolved. CDR3 length: 13 residues. Trimming took 4 bases from V and 1 from J, leaving 7 bases between them. CDR1 and CDR2 from the germline V gene are SNHLY and FYNNEI. CDR3 sequence: CASSVTQNTEAFF. The CDR3 nucleotides read TGTGCCAGCAGTGTTACACAGAACACTGAAGCTTTCTTT.

The J gene is TRBJ1-4, the V gene TRBV27; a possible D gene is TRBD1 (6 bases). Germline V lookup: CDR1 MNHEY, CDR2 SMNVEV (reference sequence). Trimming left V 1 base short and J 7 bases short, with 19 bases between. This CDR3 region has 17 residues. The CDR3 sequence is CASSLYAGAGNGEKLFF. DNA for the CDR3: TGTGCCAGCAGTTTATATGCAGGGGCGGGTAACGGTGAAAAACTGTTTTTT.

The rearrangement links TRBV5-6 to TRBJ1-2, with unresolved D. CDR1 and CDR2 from the germline V gene are SGHDT and YYEEEE. The CDR3 covers 12 residues. Trimming took 4 bases from V and 4 from J, leaving 8 bases between them. The CDR3 DNA sequence: TGTGCCAGCAGCGTCCGGAGCTATGGCTACACCTTC. Protein: CASSVRSYGYTF. Based on the CDR3 plus reference TRBV5-6 and TRBJ1-2, the full variable domain is DAGVTQSPTHLIKTRGQQVTLRCSPKSGHDTVSWYQQALGQGPQFIFQYYEEEERQRGNFPDRFSGHQFPNYSSELNVNALLLGDSALYLCASSVRSYGYTFGSGTRLTVV.

V gene TRBV6-5 combines with J gene TRBJ1-2, with D possibly matching TRBD1 (5 bases). Trimming stripped 0 bases from V and 7 bases from J, with 12 bases between. CDR1 is MNHEY and CDR2 is SVGAGI in the germline V gene. The CDR3 extends over 14 amino acids. The CDR3 DNA sequence: TGTGCCAGCAGTTACTCGCGTGTGGGGGGTGGCTACACCTTC. This encodes CASSYSRVGGGYTF.

This sequence joins TRBV6-4 and TRBJ1-1; D is undetermined. The CDR3 is 14 residues long. Trimming cost V 6 bases and J 2 bases, with 13 bases left between them. CDR1 and CDR2 from the germline V gene are MRHNA and SNTAGT. CDR3 sequence reads: CASRTGNSNTEAFF. CDR3 DNA sequence: TGTGCCAGCAGGACGGGGAACAGTAACACTGAAGCTTTCTTT.

This clone occurred once. The chain carries TRBV9 and TRBJ2-1; 7 bases align to TRBD2. V lost 3 bases, J lost 2 bases, and 2 bases stayed unmatched. The CDR3 is made up of 14 amino acids. CDR1 is SGDLS and CDR2 is YYNGEE in the germline V gene. CDR3 nucleotide sequence: TGTGCCAGCAGCGACGGGACTACCTACAATGAGCAGTTCTTC. Its protein product is CASSDGTTYNEQFF.

The chain joins TRBV4-2 to TRBJ2-1, with D perhaps matching TRBD1 (5 bases). Trimming left V 0 bases short and J 12 bases short, with 18 bases between. CDR1 and CDR2 from the germline V gene are LGHNA and YNFKEQ. This CDR3 has 15 residues. As DNA, the CDR3 is TGTGCCAGCAGCCAAGACGGGCAGGGAATAGGTGTGCAGTTCTTC. Residues: CASSQDGQGIGVQFF.

The chain links TRBV18 to TRBJ2-3; TRBD1 might be the D (6 bases). CDR1 and CDR2 from the germline V gene are KGHSH and LQKENI. Deletions cut 3 bases from V and 0 bases from J, with 7 bases between. CDR3 length: 14 residues. The CDR3 loop is CASSPGASTDTQYF. The CDR3 DNA sequence: TGTGCCAGCTCACCGGGGGCTAGCACAGATACGCAGTATTTT.

The chain is built from TRBV18 and TRBJ1-1; D is ambiguous. Per germline, CDR1 KGHSH and CDR2 LQKENI. The CDR3 is 15 residues long. V lost 1 base, J lost 6 bases, and 15 bases lay in between. The CDR3 DNA reads as TGTGCCAGCTCACCACGAGAAAAAGGGAGTTCTGAAGCTTTCTTT. Translated, it gives CASSPREKGSSEAFF. Full variable domain (remainder filled in from reference TRBV18 and TRBJ1-1): NAGVMQNPRHLVRRRGQEARLRCSPMKGHSHVYWYRQLPEEGLKFMVYLQKENIIDESGMPKERFSAEFPKEGPSILRIQQVVRGDSAAYFCASSPREKGSSEAFFGQGTRLTVV.

V and J are TRBV19 and TRBJ1-1; TRBD1 might be the D (6 bases). V lost 4 bases and J 4 bases, leaving 10 bases between the germline ends. Germline lookup yields CDR1 LNHDA and CDR2 SQIVND (reference sequence). This CDR3 is 13 amino acids long. The CDR3 DNA is TGTGCCAGTAGTACCCCAGGGGCCACTGAAGCTTTCTTT. Its translation: CASSTPGATEAFF.

The J gene is TRBJ1-1, the V gene TRBV27; tentative D call: TRBD1 (6 bases). Germline V CDR1 and CDR2: MNHEY, SMNVEV (reference sequence). Trimming shortened V by 6 bases and J by 1 base, and 15 bases separated the two germline ends. CDR3 length equals 15 residues. Written as DNA, the CDR3 is TGTGCCAGCAGCCTCCGGGGGGCTCGGAACACTGAAGCTTTCTTT. Amino acids: CASSLRGARNTEAFF.

This clone was detected only once. The chain combines TRBV19 with TRBJ1-1; a possible D gene is TRBD1 (5 bases). CDR1 and CDR2 (germline): LNHDA, SQIVND (reference sequence). Trimming removed 5 bases at V and 0 bases at J, with 10 bases between. The CDR3 runs 14 residues. The CDR3 region has the DNA TGTGCCAGTAGTGGGGGGACGGTGAACACTGAAGCTTTCTTT. The encoded protein is CASSGGTVNTEAFF.

Remarks on this clone: Germline is not matched at one junction end, which may reflect a read error. V is TRBV9 and J is TRBJ2-3; D possibly corresponds to TRBD2 (5 bases). The germline V gene has CDR1 SGDLS and CDR2 YYNGEE. This CDR3 comprises 15 residues. CDR3 protein: CASTVSEEVTDTQYF. In DNA form, the CDR3 reads TGTGCCAGCACCGTAAGTGAGGAGGTTACAGATACGCAGTATTTT.

In its sample, this clone was seen a few times. The chain is built from TRBV6-5 and TRBJ2-2; D not certain. CDR3 length equals 14 residues. Germline loops: CDR1 MNHEY, CDR2 SVGAGI. Trimming left V 2 bases short and J 5 bases short, with 9 bases between. CDR3 residues: CASSYTRRTGELFF. CDR3 nucleotide sequence: TGTGCCAGCAGTTACACCCGGCGGACCGGGGAGCTGTTTTTT.

The table lists this clone with a few counts. The chain combines TRBV4-1 with TRBJ2-7, with TRBD2 as a possible D gene (7 bases). Trimming took 1 base from V and 2 from J, leaving 21 bases between them. CDR1 is MGHRA, CDR2 YSYEKL, per germline. The CDR3 extends over 18 amino acids. This CDR3 is CASSQGGILGGPTYEQYF. CDR3 sequence (DNA): TGCGCCAGCAGCCAAGGTGGGATCTTGGGGGGGCCGACCTACGAGCAGTACTTC.